This T cell receptor beta chain was recovered during a study of CD8 T cells in Susac syndrome. Blood CD8+ and CD4+ T cells underwent high-throughput TCR beta sequencing. Reverse transcription of about 0.5 to 1 ug RNA was performed with random hexamers. immunoSEQ multiplex PCR amplified TCR beta CDR3 across 54 Vbeta, 13 Jbeta. TCRdb recomputed calls from the immunoSEQ multiplex PCR reads with MiXCR, one row per CDR3 protein. The table records under 150,000 distinct CDR3 sequences, around 95% of them present only once. After removal of 8 bases from V and 2 bases from J, the junction contained 4 bases not matched to a gene. The CDR3 has 15 amino acids. In germline, CDR1 is SNHLY, CDR2 FYNNEI.

The sequence was collected from a human donor with Susac syndrome. This chain links TRBV2 with TRBJ2-3; 13 bases agree with TRBD2. The sequencing input was CD4+ T cells from PBMCs. CDR3 sequence reads: CASRGLAGPTDTQYF. Here the CDR3 DNA reads TGTGCCAGCCGGGGACTAGCGGGACCCACAGATACGCAGTATTTT. Together with reference TRBV2 and TRBJ2-3, the CDR3 gives the full variable domain: EPEVTQTPSHQVTQMGQEVILRCVPISNHLYFYWYRQILGQKVEFLVSFYNNEISEKSEIFDDQFSVERPDGSNFTLKIRSTKLEDSAMYFCASRGLAGPTDTQYFGPGTRLTVL.